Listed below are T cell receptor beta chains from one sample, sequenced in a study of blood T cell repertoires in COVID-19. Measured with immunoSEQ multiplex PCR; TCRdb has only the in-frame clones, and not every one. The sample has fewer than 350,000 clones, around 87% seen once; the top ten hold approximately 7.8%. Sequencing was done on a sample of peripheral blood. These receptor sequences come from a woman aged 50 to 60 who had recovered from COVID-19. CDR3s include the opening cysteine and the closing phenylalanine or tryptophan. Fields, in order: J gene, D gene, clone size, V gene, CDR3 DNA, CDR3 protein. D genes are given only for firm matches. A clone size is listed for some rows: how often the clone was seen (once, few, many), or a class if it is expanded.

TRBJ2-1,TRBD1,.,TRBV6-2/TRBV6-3,TGTGCCAGCAGCACAGGGGGCAGCTACAATGAGCAGTTCTTC,CASSTGGSYNEQFF
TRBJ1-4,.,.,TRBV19,TGTGCCAGTACGATGGGAGGGGAATACGGAAAACTGTTTTTT,CASTMGGEYGKLFF
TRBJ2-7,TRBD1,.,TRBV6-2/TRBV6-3,TGTGCCAGCAGTGTTACAGGGGGGTACGAGCAGTACTTC,CASSVTGGYEQYF
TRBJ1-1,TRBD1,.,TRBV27,TGTGCCAGCAGTTTTCGACAGGGAGAAGCTTTCTTT,CASSFRQGEAFF
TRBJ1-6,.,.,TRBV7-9,TGTGCCAGCAGCCACAGCCCGGACAAAGCCTATAATTCACCCCTCCACTTT,CASSHSPDKAYNSPLHF
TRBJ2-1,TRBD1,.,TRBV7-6,TGTGCCAGCAGCTTAAGGGACAGGCGTTACAATGAGCAGTTCTTC,CASSLRDRRYNEQFF
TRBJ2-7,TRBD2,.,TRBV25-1,TGTGCCAGCAGTGAATGGGCGGGAGGGCCCCGGGAGCAGTACTTC,CASSEWAGGPREQYF
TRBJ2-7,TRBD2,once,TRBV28,TGTGCCAGCGCAAACCGCGGGGGATCCTACGAGCAGTACTTC,CASANRGGSYEQYF
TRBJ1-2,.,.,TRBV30,TGTGCCTGGAGTGTCCACGAACTCTCTAACTATGGCTACACCTTC,CAWSVHELSNYGYTF
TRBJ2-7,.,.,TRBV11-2,TGTGCCAGCAGCTTAGATTCAGGGTACGACTACGAGCAGTACTTC,CASSLDSGYDYEQYF
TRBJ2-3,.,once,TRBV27,TGTGCCAGCAGTTTATTTCCCCCCCGGGAGTTGGGCACAGATACGCAGTATTTT,CASSLFPPRELGTDTQYF
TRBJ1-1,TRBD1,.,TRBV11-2,TGTGCCAGCAGCCGAAACGGACAGGTTAACACTGAAGCTTTCTTT,CASSRNGQVNTEAFF
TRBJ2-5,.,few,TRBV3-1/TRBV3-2,TGTGCCAGCCGCTCTCGGGTAGAAGAGACCCAGTACTTC,CASRSRVEETQYF
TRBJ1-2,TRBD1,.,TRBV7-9,TGTGCCAGCAGCCGAACAGGGGGCTTTGGCTACACCTTC,CASSRTGGFGYTF
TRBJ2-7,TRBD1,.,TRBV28,TGTGCCAGCAACAGAGGACAGGGAGATTACGAGCAGTACTTC,CASNRGQGDYEQYF
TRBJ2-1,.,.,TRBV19,TGTGCCAGTAAGCTAGGGCGAGGGGGAAATGAGCAGTTCTTC,CASKLGRGGNEQFF
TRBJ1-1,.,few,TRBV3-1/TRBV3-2,TGTGCCAGCAGCCAAGACTTTACTCAGGGGGCTTTCTTT,CASSQDFTQGAFF
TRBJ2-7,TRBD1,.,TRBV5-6,TGTGCCAGCAGCTTGGCCCGGAGACAGGGTGTGGGGTACGAGCAGTACTTC,CASSLARRQGVGYEQYF
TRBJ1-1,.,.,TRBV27,TGTGCCAGCAGTTTAACAGTCTTCACTGAAGCTTTCTTT,CASSLTVFTEAFF
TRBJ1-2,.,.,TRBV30,TGTGCCTGGAGTGTGCAGGGCTGGAGCTACACCTTC,CAWSVQGWSYTF
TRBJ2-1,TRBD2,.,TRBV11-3,TGTGCCAGGGGCAGCGGGAGGGCCGCTAGGTCCTACAATGAGCAGTTCTTC,CARGSGRAARSYNEQFF
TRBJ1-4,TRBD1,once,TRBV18,TGTGCCAGCTCAACGGGACAGGGTCCCCCTGAAAAACTGTTTTTT,CASSTGQGPPEKLFF
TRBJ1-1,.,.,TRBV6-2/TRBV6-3,TGTGCCAGCAGTTACGGGCGGGATGTGGTCGCTTTCTTT,CASSYGRDVVAFF
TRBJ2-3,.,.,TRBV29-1,TGCAGCGTTGATGTGCAGGGGCTCTTT,CSVDVQGLF
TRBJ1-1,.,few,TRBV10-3,TGTGCCATCAGTGTAGGGGACACTGAAGCTTTCTTT,CAISVGDTEAFF
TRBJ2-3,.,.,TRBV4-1,TGCGCCAGCAGCCAAGCTAGTAGGGGAATCACGACTAGCACAGATACGCAGTATTTT,CASSQASRGITTSTDTQYF
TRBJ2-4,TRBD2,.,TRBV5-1,TGCGCCAGCAGCTTGTCTGGACTAGCGGGGAAAAACATTCAGTACTTC,CASSLSGLAGKNIQYF
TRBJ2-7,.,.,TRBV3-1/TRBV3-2,TGTGCCAGCAGCCAAGATGTCGGCGGGTACTACGAGCAGTACTTC,CASSQDVGGYYEQYF
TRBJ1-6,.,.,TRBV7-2,TGTGCCAGCAGCCAGAGCAGGGCCAATAATTCACCCCTCCACTTT,CASSQSRANNSPLHF
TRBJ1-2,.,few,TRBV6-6,TGTGCCAGCAGTTACTCGACTGGAAGGGGGGGCTATGGCTACACCTTC,CASSYSTGRGGYGYTF
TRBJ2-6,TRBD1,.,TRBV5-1,TGCGCCAGCAGGGGACAGGGAATAACTGGGGCCAACGTCCTGACTTTC,CASRGQGITGANVLTF
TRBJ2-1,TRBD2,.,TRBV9,TGTGCCAGCAGCGTAGGTCTAGCGGGAGGGGTAACCTACAATGAGCAGTTCTTC,CASSVGLAGGVTYNEQFF
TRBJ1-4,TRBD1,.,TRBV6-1,TGTGCCAGCAGGGAAGACAGGGTGAGGGGAACTAATGAAAAACTGTTTTTT,CASREDRVRGTNEKLFF
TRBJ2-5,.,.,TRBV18,TGTGCCAGCTCACTCGACAATAAAGAGACCCAGTACTTC,CASSLDNKETQYF
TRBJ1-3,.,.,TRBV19,TGTGCCACCGGGAGCTCTGGAAACACCATATATTTT,CATGSSGNTIYF
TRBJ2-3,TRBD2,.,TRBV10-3,TGTGCCATCAGTAGCGGGGGAAGCACAGATACGCAGTATTTT,CAISSGGSTDTQYF
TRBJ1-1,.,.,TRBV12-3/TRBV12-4,TGTGCCAGCAGTTTAGCGCTATACTTCGAAGCTTTCTTT,CASSLALYFEAFF
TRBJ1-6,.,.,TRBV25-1,TGTGCCAGCAGTGACGCAGGGATCAATTCACCCCTCCACTTT,CASSDAGINSPLHF
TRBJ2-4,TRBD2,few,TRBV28,TGTGCCAGCAGTAAGCGACTAGCGGGAGGCGAAAAAAACATTCAGTACTTC,CASSKRLAGGEKNIQYF
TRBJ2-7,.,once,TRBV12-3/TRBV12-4,TGTGCCAGCAGTTTAGGACTTTCCTACGAGCAGTACTTC,CASSLGLSYEQYF
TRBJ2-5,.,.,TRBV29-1,TGCAGCGTGGGGCAGGGGCAGACCCAGTACTTC,CSVGQGQTQYF
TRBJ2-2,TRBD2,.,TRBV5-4,TGTGCCAGCAGCAACCGACTAGCGGGGGTCACCGGGGAGCTGTTTTTT,CASSNRLAGVTGELFF
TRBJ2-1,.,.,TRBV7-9,TGTGCCAGCAGCAACACAGTAGATGAGCAGTTCTTC,CASSNTVDEQFF
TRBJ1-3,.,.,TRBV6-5,TGTGCCACTCAACTGCAGGGTTCTGGAAACACCATATATTTT,CATQLQGSGNTIYF
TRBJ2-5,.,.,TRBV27,TGTGCCAGCAGTTTCTGGGGGCGTAAACAAGAGACCCAGTACTTC,CASSFWGRKQETQYF
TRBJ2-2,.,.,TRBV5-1,TGCGCCAGCAGCTTGTTTCCCCTAGCCTTGGGCACCGGGGAGCTGTTTTTT,CASSLFPLALGTGELFF
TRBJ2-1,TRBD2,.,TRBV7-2,TGTGCCAGCAGCACCACTAGCGGGAGTAAGAATGAGCAGTTCTTC,CASSTTSGSKNEQFF
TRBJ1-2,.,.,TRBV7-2,TGTGCCAGCAGCTTTGCTACTAGGAACTATGGCTACACCTTC,CASSFATRNYGYTF
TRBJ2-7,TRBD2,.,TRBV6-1,TGTGCCAGCAGTGTCTACAGGGTGACTAGCGGGATCGACCGACCCTACGAGCAGTACTTC,CASSVYRVTSGIDRPYEQYF
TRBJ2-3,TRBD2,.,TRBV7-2,TGTGCCAGCAGCTCCTTCGCGGGGGGATCCACAGATACGCAGTATTTT,CASSSFAGGSTDTQYF
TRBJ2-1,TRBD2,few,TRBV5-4,TGTGCCAGCAGCTTCCCTAGCGGGAGCTCCTACAATGAGCAGTTCTTC,CASSFPSGSSYNEQFF
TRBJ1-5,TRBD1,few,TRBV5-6,TGTGCCAGCAGCAGGTACCAGGGGGTCCCCAATCAGCCCCAGCATTTT,CASSRYQGVPNQPQHF
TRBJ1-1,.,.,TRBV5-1,TGCGCCAGCAGCTTGGAAGGTACTAGATCGAACACTGAAGCTTTCTTT,CASSLEGTRSNTEAFF
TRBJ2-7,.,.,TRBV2,TGTGCCAGCAGTGGGCAGGGAAGCTCCTACGAGCAGTACTTC,CASSGQGSSYEQYF
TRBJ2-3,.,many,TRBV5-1,TGCGCCAGCAGCTTACAGGGTTACACAGATACGCAGTATTTT,CASSLQGYTDTQYF
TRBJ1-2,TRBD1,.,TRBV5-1,TGCGCCAGCAGCTTACGGACAGGTTCGGGGTATGGCTACACCTTC,CASSLRTGSGYGYTF
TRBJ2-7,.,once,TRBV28,TGTGCCAGCAGTCTGGGGGGCTACGAGCAGTACTTC,CASSLGGYEQYF